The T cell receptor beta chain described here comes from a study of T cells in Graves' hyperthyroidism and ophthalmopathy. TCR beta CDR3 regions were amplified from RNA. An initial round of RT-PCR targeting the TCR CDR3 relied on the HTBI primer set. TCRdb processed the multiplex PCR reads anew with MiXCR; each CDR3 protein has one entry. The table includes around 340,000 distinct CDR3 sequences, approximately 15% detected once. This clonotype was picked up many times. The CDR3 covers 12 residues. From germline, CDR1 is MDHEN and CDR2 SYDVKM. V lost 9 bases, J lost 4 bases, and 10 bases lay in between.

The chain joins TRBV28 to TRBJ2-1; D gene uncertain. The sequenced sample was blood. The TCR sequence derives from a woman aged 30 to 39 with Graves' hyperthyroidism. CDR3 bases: TGTGCCAGTGGCGGTTCTTACAATGAGCAGTTCTTC. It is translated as CASGGSYNEQFF.